The rows below give T cell receptor beta chains drawn from one sample of a study of blood T cell repertoires in COVID-19. This table comes from immunoSEQ multiplex PCR, and its TCRdb copy is limited to in-frame clones, with some not included. The sample shows about 260,000 clones, 88% of them seen only once. Sequences were obtained from peripheral blood. These receptors were taken from a man between 60 and 75 years old who had recovered from COVID-19. Both conserved end residues are part of each CDR3. A D gene is named only where the DNA matches it firmly. Only part of the rows carry a size: once, few, many, or a class if the clone is expanded.

clone_size,j_call,d_call,v_call,cdr3_aa,cdr3_nt
once,TRBJ2-5,TRBD1,TRBV12-3/TRBV12-4,CASRDRGTDYF,TGTGCCAGCAGAGACAGGGGGACAGACTACTTC
-,TRBJ2-1,-,TRBV7-9,CASSLRGPLNEQFF,TGTGCCAGCAGCCTGCGGGGGCCTCTTAATGAGCAGTTCTTC
-,TRBJ2-7,-,TRBV11-1,CASSLRTSGLYEQYF,TGTGCCAGCAGCTTAAGGACCTCAGGGTTATACGAGCAGTACTTC
-,TRBJ2-3,-,TRBV5-1,CASRSGTTDTQYF,TGCGCCAGCAGGTCGGGAACCACAGATACGCAGTATTTT
-,TRBJ1-6,TRBD1,TRBV18,CASSPGTGNSPLHF,TGTGCCAGCTCACCGGGGACAGGCAATTCACCCCTCCACTTT
-,TRBJ1-1,TRBD1,TRBV4-2,CASSQDGQGYTEAFF,TGTGCCAGCAGCCAGGACGGACAGGGCTACACTGAAGCTTTCTTT
-,TRBJ1-4,-,TRBV5-1,CASSLGATNEKLFF,TGCGCCAGCAGCTTGGGAGCAACTAATGAAAAACTGTTTTTT
-,TRBJ1-1,-,TRBV6-5,CASSRVDSLNTEAFF,TGTGCCAGCAGCCGAGTGGACAGCTTGAACACTGAAGCTTTCTTT
-,TRBJ2-7,TRBD2,TRBV11-2,CASSPSPLAGEPYEQYF,TGTGCCAGCAGCCCTTCCCCCCTAGCGGGGGAGCCCTACGAGCAGTACTTC
-,TRBJ2-1,TRBD2,TRBV7-3,CASSLNGGGSSYNEQFF,TGTGCCAGCAGCTTAAACGGGGGGGGGAGCTCCTACAATGAGCAGTTCTTC
-,TRBJ1-3,-,TRBV4-1,CASSQDGGGRMNTIYF,TGCGCCAGCAGCCAAGATGGCGGGGGGCGAATGAACACCATATATTTT
-,TRBJ2-3,TRBD1,TRBV25-1,CASSPLNRGRTDTQYF,TGTGCCAGCAGTCCCTTGAATAGGGGGCGAACAGATACGCAGTATTTT
few,TRBJ2-7,TRBD1,TRBV9,CASSVVGTGGEQYF,TGTGCCAGCAGCGTAGTAGGGACAGGGGGCGAGCAGTACTTC
-,TRBJ2-3,TRBD2,TRBV5-4,CASSLRLAGASTDTQYF,TGTGCCAGCAGCTTGCGACTAGCGGGGGCCTCCACAGATACGCAGTATTTT
-,TRBJ1-1,-,TRBV30,CAWSDPGLMNTEAFF,TGTGCCTGGAGTGATCCAGGGCTGATGAACACTGAAGCTTTCTTT
-,TRBJ1-1,-,TRBV6-2/TRBV6-3,CASSYRTGSTEAFF,TGTGCCAGCAGTTACCGAACAGGGTCTACTGAAGCTTTCTTT
-,TRBJ2-7,TRBD2,TRBV10-3,CAISTSGGAYEQYF,TGTGCCATCAGTACTAGCGGGGGGGCCTACGAGCAGTACTTC
-,TRBJ2-7,-,TRBV4-2,CASSQDQAGFGEQYF,TGTGCCAGCAGCCAAGATCAGGCAGGGTTTGGCGAGCAGTACTTC
once,TRBJ1-3,TRBD1,TRBV5-4,CASSSPGTGGLGNTIYF,TGTGCCAGCAGCTCCCCCGGGACAGGGGGTTTAGGAAACACCATATATTTT
-,TRBJ2-1,TRBD2,TRBV30,CAWKGLAGSYNEQFF,TGTGCCTGGAAGGGCTTAGCGGGGTCCTACAATGAGCAGTTCTTC
-,TRBJ1-1,-,TRBV18,CASSPQPGDTEAFF,TGTGCCAGCTCACCCCAGCCGGGGGACACTGAAGCTTTCTTT
-,TRBJ1-4,-,TRBV6-5,CASGQAIPNEKLFF,TGTGCCAGCGGGCAGGCGATCCCTAATGAAAAACTGTTTTTT
-,TRBJ1-4,-,TRBV30,CAWSVAGGRTNEKLFF,TGTGCCTGGAGTGTTGCGGGGGGTAGAACTAATGAAAAACTGTTTTTT
-,TRBJ1-4,TRBD1,TRBV7-9,CASSADRGNEKLFF,TGTGCCAGCAGCGCCGACAGGGGGAATGAAAAACTGTTTTTT
-,TRBJ1-5,TRBD1,TRBV5-7,CASSPTTGNRNQPQHF,TGTGCCAGCAGCCCCACGACAGGGAATCGCAATCAGCCCCAGCATTTT
few,TRBJ1-1,-,TRBV9,CASSVRVADTEAFF,TGTGCCAGCAGCGTCAGGGTCGCGGACACTGAAGCTTTCTTT
-,TRBJ2-2,TRBD2,TRBV4-1,CASSLTSGGAPNTGELFF,TGCGCCAGCAGCCTTACTAGCGGGGGGGCCCCGAACACCGGGGAGCTGTTTTTT
-,TRBJ2-1,-,TRBV15,CATSRGGSGFEQFF,TGTGCCACCAGCAGAGGCGGGTCGGGTTTTGAGCAGTTCTTC
once,TRBJ2-5,-,TRBV2,CASGTQPQETQYF,TGTGCCAGTGGGACACAGCCACAAGAGACCCAGTACTTC
-,TRBJ2-7,-,TRBV5-6,CASSPDRGSGEQYF,TGTGCCAGCAGCCCTGACCGGGGATCGGGCGAGCAGTACTTC
-,TRBJ2-7,-,TRBV5-4,CASSLAVSGGTDEQYF,TGTGCCAGCAGCTTGGCCGTGAGTGGGGGGACGGACGAGCAGTACTTC
-,TRBJ2-2,-,TRBV6-2/TRBV6-3,CASSTGTRRPGELFF,TGTGCCAGCAGTACCGGGACACGGCGGCCCGGGGAGCTGTTTTTT
-,TRBJ1-4,-,TRBV30,CAWSVLRTVAGNEKLFF,TGTGCCTGGAGTGTACTCCGGACAGTTGCTGGTAATGAAAAACTGTTTTTT
-,TRBJ1-2,-,TRBV7-2,CASGGQINYGYTF,TGTGCCAGCGGCGGACAGATTAACTATGGCTACACCTTC
-,TRBJ2-7,-,TRBV7-6,CASSLDLDSEQYF,TGTGCCAGCAGCTTAGACTTGGACAGCGAGCAGTACTTC
-,TRBJ2-7,TRBD2,TRBV5-1,CASRAGGLGYEQYF,TGCGCCAGCAGGGCGGGGGGGCTCGGGTACGAGCAGTACTTC
once,TRBJ2-2,-,TRBV14,CASSQGRGNTGELFF,TGTGCCAGCAGCCAGGGGCGGGGAAACACCGGGGAGCTGTTTTTT
-,TRBJ1-5,TRBD1,TRBV9,CASSGTGGGQPQHF,TGTGCCAGCAGCGGAACAGGGGGAGGCCAGCCCCAGCATTTT
few,TRBJ2-7,-,TRBV5-4,CASSFRNSYEQYF,TGTGCCAGCAGCTTTCGTAACTCCTACGAGCAGTACTTC
-,TRBJ1-2,-,TRBV11-2,CASSSGNYGYTF,TGTGCCAGCAGCTCCGGGAACTATGGCTACACCTTC
-,TRBJ1-2,TRBD1,TRBV6-5,CASRRGQGIYGYTF,TGTGCCAGCAGGCGAGGACAGGGGATTTATGGCTACACCTTC
-,TRBJ1-4,TRBD1,TRBV5-1,CASSLVGQGASVNEKLFF,TGCGCCAGCAGCTTGGTGGGACAGGGGGCAAGTGTTAATGAAAAACTGTTTTTT
once,TRBJ1-2,-,TRBV7-2,CASSLAQGLYGYTF,TGTGCCAGCAGCTTAGCCCAGGGGCTCTATGGCTACACCTTC
once,TRBJ2-3,TRBD1,TRBV27,CASSFLGQGSADTQYF,TGTGCCAGCAGTTTCCTAGGACAGGGGAGCGCAGATACGCAGTATTTT
-,TRBJ2-5,-,TRBV5-1,CASSLTTGLQLKETQYF,TGCGCCAGCAGCTTAACTACCGGTCTCCAATTGAAGGAGACCCAGTACTTC
-,TRBJ2-5,-,TRBV7-6,CASSQGFIRQTQYF,TGTGCCAGCAGCCAGGGCTTTATTCGGCAGACCCAGTACTTC
few,TRBJ1-6,-,TRBV2,CASRGPHSPLHF,TGTGCCAGCCGCGGGCCTCATTCACCCCTCCACTTT
-,TRBJ1-2,TRBD1,TRBV5-6,CASSPDRVSYGYTF,TGTGCCAGCAGCCCAGACAGGGTTAGCTATGGCTACACCTTC
-,TRBJ2-3,-,TRBV12-3/TRBV12-4,CASSLPVADTQYF,TGTGCCAGCAGTTTACCGGTCGCAGATACGCAGTATTTT
-,TRBJ1-3,TRBD1,TRBV5-1,CASSSERQGAGNTIYF,TGCGCCAGCAGCTCGGAAAGACAGGGAGCTGGAAACACCATATATTTT
-,TRBJ1-2,TRBD1,TRBV27,CASSPGQGIYGYTF,TGTGCCAGCAGTCCGGGACAGGGTATCTATGGCTACACCTTC
-,TRBJ2-1,-,TRBV9,CASSVGPGSYNEQFF,TGTGCCAGCAGCGTGGGCCCCGGCTCCTACAATGAGCAGTTCTTC
-,TRBJ2-7,-,TRBV13,CASSLGAGAYEQYF,TGTGCCAGCAGCTTAGGGGCGGGGGCGTACGAGCAGTACTTC
once,TRBJ1-1,-,TRBV4-1,CASSQGASEAFF,TGCGCCAGCAGCCAAGGTGCCAGTGAAGCTTTCTTT